The next 23 T cell receptor beta chains were all read from a single sample in a study of T cell responses to AZD1222 COVID-19 vaccine. Sequencing used immunoSEQ multiplex PCR; TCRdb keeps in-frame clones, though not all of them. The sample consists of around 160,000 clones, 94% of them appearing once. The sample here was peripheral blood, taken on day 0 of AZD1222 vaccination. These receptors all stem from an adult in good health.

V is TRBV5-5 and J is TRBJ2-1; the D gene could be TRBD1 or TRBD2 (5 bases each). The V gene lost 3 bases and the J gene lost 9 bases, with 16 bases spanning the gap. CDR1 SGHKS and CDR2 YYEKEE come from the germline V gene (reference sequence). The CDR3 is 14 amino acids. The CDR3 loop reads CASSSGPRAAEQFF. CDR3 sequence (DNA): TGTGCCAGCAGCTCGGGGCCCCGAGCCGCTGAGCAGTTCTTC.

The J gene is TRBJ2-1, the V gene TRBV19, with unresolved D. The CDR3 length is 15 residues. V dropped 1 base and J dropped 0 bases, with 7 bases sitting between them. CDR1 LNHDA and CDR2 SQIVND come from the germline V gene (reference sequence). Here the CDR3 reads CASSIVGTSYNEQFF. The CDR3 bases are TGTGCCAGTAGTATAGTTGGAACCTCCTACAATGAGCAGTTCTTC.

V gene TRBV6-4 combines with J gene TRBJ2-1, with 13 bases matching TRBD2. V was clipped by 6 bases and J by 15 bases; unmatched bases: 17. Germline V CDR1 and CDR2: MRHNA, SNTAGT. CDR3 size: 16 residues. The CDR3 is CASSLRTSGGSYLWFF. The DNA of the CDR3 is TGTGCCAGCAGCCTTAGGACTAGCGGGGGCTCATATTTATGGTTCTTC.

This clone was observed a single time. The genes are TRBV12-3 or TRBV12-4 and TRBJ1-4; possible D gene TRBD1, 6 bases. Trimming shortened V by 6 bases and J by 7 bases, and 12 bases separated the two germline ends. This CDR3 spans 13 amino acids. DNA for the CDR3: TGTGCCAGCAGCCTTGGACAGACTGAAAAACTGTTTTTT. Its translation: CASSLGQTEKLFF.

Only one count was recorded for this clone. This sequence joins TRBV6-5 and TRBJ2-7; 10 nucleotides agree with TRBD1. CDR3 size: 13 residues. V lost 4 bases, J lost 5 bases, and 2 bases stayed unmatched. The V gene's germline CDR1 is MNHEY and CDR2 SVGAGI. CDR3: CASSWGQGNEQYF. DNA of the CDR3: TGTGCCAGCAGTTGGGGACAGGGGAACGAGCAGTACTTC.

This sequence joins TRBV5-4 and TRBJ1-3; D is unresolved. CDR1 and CDR2 (germline): SGHNT, YYREEE (reference sequence). Trimming cost V 4 bases and J 3 bases, with 11 bases left between them. The CDR3 runs 14 residues. In DNA, the CDR3 is TGTGCCAGCAGCCCCACGCTAAATGGAAACACCATATATTTT. Translating gives CASSPTLNGNTIYF.

The V gene is TRBV5-1, the J gene TRBJ1-2; D possibly corresponds to TRBD1 (5 bases). Trimming removed 2 bases at V and 7 bases at J, with 18 bases between. CDR1 is SGHRS, CDR2 YFSETQ, per germline. The CDR3 has 15 amino acids. The CDR3 DNA follows: TGCGCCAGCAGCTTCCGAGAGGACAAGGATGGTGGCTACACCTTC. This encodes CASSFREDKDGGYTF.

The CDR3 loop is CASSTTNEKLFF. The CDR3 DNA is TGCGCCAGCAGTACAACTAATGAAAAACTGTTTTTT. This chain uses TRBV10-2 with TRBJ1-4, with D hard to call. CDR1 is WSHSY, CDR2 SAAADI, per germline. Trimming removed 5 bases from V and 0 bases from J, with 1 base in between. CDR3 length equals 12 residues.

CDR3 residues: CASSDRPGELFF. The CDR3 DNA reads as TGTGCCAGCAGCGACAGACCCGGGGAGCTGTTTTTT. The rearrangement joins TRBV28 to TRBJ2-2; TRBD1 is a possible D gene (5 bases). Trimming took off 6 bases at V and 6 bases at J, with 8 bases between the two ends. Germline V CDR1 and CDR2: MDHEN, SYDVKM. There are 12 residues in the CDR3.

CDR3 protein: CASTIGGNGYTF. The CDR3 coding sequence is TGTGCCAGCACCATTGGGGGGAATGGCTACACCTTC. This chain joins TRBV11-2 and TRBJ1-2; tentative D call: TRBD1 (5 bases). This CDR3 is built from 12 residues. Trimming shortened V by 7 bases and J by 6 bases, and 12 bases separated the two germline ends. The germline V gene encodes CDR1 SGHAT and CDR2 FQNNGV.

J is TRBJ2-2 and V is TRBV14; the match to TRBD2 covers 8 bases. V trimming: 4 bases; J trimming: 7 bases; junction bases outside the gene matches: 14. Per germline, CDR1 SGHDN and CDR2 FVKESK. The CDR3 consists of 17 residues. CDR3 in DNA: TGTGCCAGCAGCCGCCGCGCGTCGAGCGGGAGAGTCGGGGAGCTGTTTTTT. It is translated as CASSRRASSGRVGELFF.

The genes are TRBV7-9 and TRBJ2-2; 7 positions match TRBD1. This CDR3 has 16 residues. With V trimmed by 5 bases and J by 1 base, 7 bases remained unmatched. In germline, CDR1 is SEHNR, CDR2 FQNEAQ (reference sequence). The CDR3 protein is CASSKPGQRNTGELFF. Here the CDR3 DNA reads TGTGCCAGCAGCAAACCGGGACAGCGGAACACCGGGGAGCTGTTTTTT.

V and J are TRBV5-1 and TRBJ2-2, with D possibly being TRBD1 (7 bases). Germline V gene sequence: CDR1 SGHRS, CDR2 YFSETQ. Deletions cut 0 bases from V and 4 bases from J, with 13 bases between. This CDR3 region has 16 residues. CDR3 nucleotides: TGCGCCAGCAGCTTGGCTCGCCAGGGGGGCACCGGGGAGCTGTTTTTT. It yields the protein CASSLARQGGTGELFF.

The chain links TRBV3-1 (or the pseudogene TRBV3-2) to TRBJ2-2, with 14 positions matching TRBD2. The germline CDR1 and CDR2 sequences are LGHDT and YNNKEL (reference sequence). The CDR3 is 18 amino acids. Trimming took 4 bases from V and 6 from J; bases not matched to a gene: 10. CDR3 protein: CASSRPTGTSGSPGELFF. For the CDR3, the DNA is TGTGCCAGCAGCCGACCGACCGGGACTAGCGGGAGCCCCGGGGAGCTGTTTTTT.

The gene calls are TRBV28 and TRBJ1-2, with 8 bases aligning to TRBD1. V trimming: 6 bases; J trimming: 8 bases; junction bases outside the gene matches: 11. Germline-derived CDR1 and CDR2 are MDHEN and SYDVKM. The CDR3 has 14 residues. The CDR3 coding sequence is TGTGCCAGCAGGGGGACCCGGGACAGGCTAGGCTACACCTTC. This codes for CASRGTRDRLGYTF.

The chain recombines TRBV3-1 (or the pseudogene TRBV3-2) with TRBJ1-4; 9 nucleotides line up with TRBD1. The CDR3 spans 15 residues. The junction had 6 bases not matched to a gene; V was cut back by 3 bases and J by 7 bases. Per the germline V gene, CDR1 is LGHDT and CDR2 is YNNKEL (reference sequence). CDR3 DNA: TGTGCCAGCAGCCACGCGGGACAGGGAGTTGAAAAACTGTTTTTT. It encodes CASSHAGQGVEKLFF.

The chain employs TRBV7-6 and TRBJ2-1; TRBD2 matches 12 bases. Germline V gives CDR1 SGHVS, CDR2 FNYEAQ. Unmatched junction bases numbered 1, after V lost 0 bases and J lost 4 bases. This CDR3 is built from 16 residues. CDR3 protein: CASSLAGTSGYNEQFF. The CDR3 DNA sequence: TGTGCCAGCAGCTTAGCGGGGACTAGCGGGTACAATGAGCAGTTCTTC. The full variable domain, with the rest looked up from reference TRBV7-6 and TRBJ2-1, is GAGVSQSPRYKVTKRGQDVALRCDPISGHVSLYWYRQALGQGPEFLTYFNYEAQQDKSGLPNDRFSAERPEGSISTLTIQRTEQRDSAMYRCASSLAGTSGYNEQFFGPGTRLTVL.

This chain connects TRBV7-9 to TRBJ1-2; D is unresolved. The germline V gene encodes CDR1 SEHNR and CDR2 FQNEAQ (reference sequence). Trimming removed 3 bases at V and 6 bases at J, with 8 bases between. The CDR3 spans 12 residues. The CDR3 loop reads CASSLGYNGYTF. The DNA of the CDR3 is TGTGCCAGCAGCTTGGGTTACAATGGCTACACCTTC.

This chain joins TRBV12-5 and TRBJ1-3; the D gene is possibly TRBD1 (5 bases). The CDR3 length is 17 residues. From germline, CDR1 is LGHNT and CDR2 FRNRAP. The ends were cut back, 0 bases at V and 5 bases at J, with 17 bases in the middle. CDR3 loop: CASGLVPTDNHRNTIYF. The DNA for the CDR3 is TGTGCTAGTGGTTTGGTACCGACAGATAATCATAGAAACACCATATATTTT.

The CDR3 nucleotides read TGTGCCTGGAGCCGGGACAGTTTTTATCAGCCCCAGCATTTT. It codes for CAWSRDSFYQPQHF. The chain recombines TRBV30 with TRBJ1-5; TRBD1 matches at 7 bases. V lost 3 bases and J lost 5; bases outside the gene matches: 7. The germline CDR1 and CDR2 sequences are GTSNPN and SVGIG (reference sequence). The CDR3 runs 14 residues. Combining the CDR3 with reference TRBV30 and TRBJ1-5 gives the whole variable domain SQTIHQWPATLVQPVGSPLSLECTVEGTSNPNLYWYRQAAGRGLQLLFYSVGIGQISSEVPQNLSASRPQDRQFILSSKKLLLSDSGFYLCAWSRDSFYQPQHFGDGTRLSIL.

The chain uses TRBV5-1 and TRBJ2-7; a weak D match, TRBD1 (5 bases). Germline CDR1 SGHRS, CDR2 YFSETQ. V lost 4 bases, J lost 6 bases, and 14 bases lay in between. There are 13 residues in the CDR3. The CDR3 DNA is TGCGCCAGCAGCAATACAGGTGGATTCGAGCAGTACTTC. Its translation is CASSNTGGFEQYF. The full variable domain, its missing parts supplied by reference TRBV5-1 and TRBJ2-7, is KAGVTQTPRYLIKTRGQQVTLSCSPISGHRSVSWYQQTPGQGLQFLFEYFSETQRNKGNFPGRFSGRQFSNSRSEMNVSTLELGDSALYLCASSNTGGFEQYFGPGTRLTVT.

The chain links TRBV5-1 to TRBJ2-7; tentatively, D is TRBD2 (6 bases). The CDR3 sequence is 15 residues long. V lost 0 bases, J lost 3 bases, and 13 bases lay in between. The germline gives CDR1 SGHRS, CDR2 YFSETQ. CDR3 region: CASSLASGLIYEQYF. CDR3 in DNA: TGCGCCAGCAGCTTGGCTTCGGGACTGATCTACGAGCAGTACTTC.

This clone appeared a few times. The chain combines TRBV5-1 with TRBJ1-1; D might be TRBD1 (6 bases). Trimming removed 4 bases at V and 1 base at J, with 17 bases between. The CDR3 is made up of 16 amino acids. Germline lookup yields CDR1 SGHRS and CDR2 YFSETQ. CDR3 nucleotide sequence: TGCGCCAGCAGCAAGGACCCTTCGGGGGCGAACACTGAAGCTTTCTTT. Translating it yields CASSKDPSGANTEAFF.